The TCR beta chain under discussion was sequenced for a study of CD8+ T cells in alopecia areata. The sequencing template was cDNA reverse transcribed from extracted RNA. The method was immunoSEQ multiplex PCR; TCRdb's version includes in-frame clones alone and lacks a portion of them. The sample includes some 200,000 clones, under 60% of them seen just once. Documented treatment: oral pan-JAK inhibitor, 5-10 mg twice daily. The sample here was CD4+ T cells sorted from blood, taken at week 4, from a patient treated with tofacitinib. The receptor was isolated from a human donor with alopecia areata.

In DNA, the CDR3 is TGTGCCAGCAGCGGGGACTACACAGATACGCAGTATTTT. Translated, it gives CASSGDYTDTQYF. This rearrangement joins TRBV25-1 to TRBJ2-3, with 7 bases identical to TRBD2. J lost 2 bases, V lost 6 bases, and 2 bases had no gene match. The CDR3 consists of 13 residues. Germline V CDR1 and CDR2: MGHDK, SYGVNS.